This record looks at one T cell receptor (beta chain) sequence and its context. Sequencing was performed with immunoSEQ multiplex PCR; in TCRdb, only in-frame clones are kept and a portion is missing. The sample has over 25,000 clones, around 87% seen once. These data originate in a study of blood T cell repertoires in COVID-19. The sequencing input was peripheral blood. The clonotype originates from a man aged 60-69 years with acute or convalescent COVID-19.

In DNA form, the CDR3 reads TGTGCCAGCAGTTACTCAAGGGACACCTACGAGCAGTACTTC. Its translation is CASSYSRDTYEQYF. This sequence joins TRBV6-5 and TRBJ2-7; D may be TRBD1 (6 bases). Germline lookup yields CDR1 MNHEY and CDR2 SVGAGI. The CDR3 sequence is 14 residues long. Trimming shortened V by 0 bases and J by 2 bases, and 8 bases separated the two germline ends.